This T cell receptor (beta chain) was captured by sequencing in a study of T-cell memory formation after mild COVID-19. The study, taken as a whole, reports: A second wave expanding day 15 to 37 was CD4+-biased; contracting clones were balanced.

TCRdb analysed the 5' RACE reads with MiXCR anew, one entry per CDR3 protein. The sample yields under 700,000 distinct CDR3 sequences, about a fifth seen once. Comment on this clonotype: Its antigen is not known.

With V trimmed by 9 bases and J by 5 bases, 7 bases remained unmatched. CDR1 and CDR2 (germline): KGHDR, SFDVKD. This CDR3 spans 14 amino acids. This sequence originates from an adult woman who had mild COVID-19 (a few samples of this study predate the infection). Cell type and time point are not known. This rearrangement joins TRBV24-1 to TRBJ2-1; 9 nucleotides line up with TRBD2. Sequences were obtained from PBMCs or a T cell subset sorted from them (not recorded which). In DNA, the CDR3 is TGTGCCACCTGTAGTAGCGGGAGACACAATGAGCAGTTCTTC. It specifies CATCSSGRHNEQFF.